The source of this T cell receptor beta chain is a study of cytomegalovirus exposure and HLA in healthy donors. Background on the study: There were around 100 million unique TCR beta sequences, drawn from 150 million to 200 million T cells, in an earlier analysis. Points from the study as a whole: Cytomegalovirus association was assigned to about 150 TCR beta chains.

The PCR was carried out with 60 Vbeta primers and 13 Jbeta primers. Assay: immunoSEQ multiplex PCR; the TCRdb copy retains only in-frame clones and omits some. The sample records about 100,000 clones, about 81% being singletons. Points on this clone: Its antigen is unidentified.

V was pared by 7 bases and J by 5 bases, with 17 bases between. This CDR3 region has 14 residues. Germline lookup yields CDR1 SGHDN and CDR2 FVKESK. The sample consisted of PBMCs. This clonotype was sampled from a man aged 45-65 years in good health and CMV-seronegative. This chain joins TRBV14 and TRBJ1-1; D is unclear. The CDR3 bases are TGTGCCAGCACCAGACTCTTAGGTGGTACTGAAGCTTTCTTT. It specifies CASTRLLGGTEAFF. Complete variable domain (other parts from reference TRBV14 and TRBJ1-1): EAGVTQFPSHSVIEKGQTVTLRCDPISGHDNLYWYRRVMGKEIKFLLHFVKESKQDESGMPNNRFLAERTGGTYSTLKVQPAELEDSGVYFCASTRLLGGTEAFFGQGTRLTVV.